Listed below are T cell receptor beta chains from one sample, sequenced in a study of OX40 agonist ivuxolimab in advanced cancers. Profiled with immunoSEQ multiplex PCR; TCRdb holds only in-frame clones, not every one. Of approximately 50,000 clones in the sample, approximately 90% were seen once. Sequences were derived from CD4+ or CD8+ T cells sorted from blood, sampled in a trial of the OX40 agonist ivuxolimab. The receptors were sampled from an adult with an advanced solid tumor such as melanoma, head and neck, liver or kidney cancer. Each CDR3 is given with its conserved first and last residue. A D gene is named only where the DNA matches it firmly. Some rows mark clone size as missing; the rest say once, few, many or name a class of expanded clone.

d_gene: TRBD1
j_gene: TRBJ1-1
v_gene: TRBV6-1
abundance: .
CDR3nt: TGTGCCAGCAGTGAAGAGCGGACAGGGAACACTGAAGCTTTCTTT
CDR3aa: CASSEERTGNTEAFF

d_gene: .
j_gene: TRBJ2-2
v_gene: TRBV18
abundance: .
CDR3nt: TGTGCCAGCTCACCACACCCTTGGGACACCGGGGAGCTGTTTTTT
CDR3aa: CASSPHPWDTGELFF

d_gene: .
j_gene: TRBJ2-2
v_gene: TRBV7-9
abundance: .
CDR3nt: TGTGCCAGCAGCTTGGACACGCGGGGAGTTGGGGAGCTGTTTTTT
CDR3aa: CASSLDTRGVGELFF

d_gene: TRBD1
j_gene: TRBJ1-1
v_gene: TRBV5-4
abundance: .
CDR3nt: TGTGCCAGCAGGGGGGACAGGGCGAACACTGAAGCTTTCTTT
CDR3aa: CASRGDRANTEAFF

d_gene: TRBD1
j_gene: TRBJ2-5
v_gene: TRBV2
abundance: .
CDR3nt: TGTGCCAGCAATTACAGGGGCGACCCGGGAGAGACCCAGTACTTC
CDR3aa: CASNYRGDPGETQYF

d_gene: .
j_gene: TRBJ1-4
v_gene: TRBV15
abundance: .
CDR3nt: TGTGCCACCAGCAGAGACAGGGGATTTGAAAAACTGTTTTTT
CDR3aa: CATSRDRGFEKLFF

d_gene: .
j_gene: TRBJ2-7
v_gene: TRBV2
abundance: few
CDR3nt: TGTGCCAGCAAAAAGGATGGGTTCGAGGAGCAGTACTTC
CDR3aa: CASKKDGFEEQYF

d_gene: .
j_gene: TRBJ2-3
v_gene: TRBV6-5
abundance: .
CDR3nt: TGTGCCAGCAAACTTAGCCTCAGTGGCACAGATACGCAGTATTTT
CDR3aa: CASKLSLSGTDTQYF

d_gene: TRBD1
j_gene: TRBJ2-1
v_gene: TRBV4-2
abundance: .
CDR3nt: TGTGCCAGCAGCCAAGACGCTATTAGGACAGGGGGATCCTACAATGAGCAGTTCTTC
CDR3aa: CASSQDAIRTGGSYNEQFF

d_gene: .
j_gene: TRBJ2-7
v_gene: TRBV30
abundance: .
CDR3nt: TGTGCCTGGAGACGCCCTTCGAGCTCCTACGAGCAGTACTTC
CDR3aa: CAWRRPSSSYEQYF

d_gene: .
j_gene: TRBJ1-1
v_gene: TRBV5-1
abundance: .
CDR3nt: TGCGCCAGCAGCTTGGGCTATAACACTGAAGCTTTCTTT
CDR3aa: CASSLGYNTEAFF

d_gene: .
j_gene: TRBJ1-1
v_gene: TRBV2
abundance: .
CDR3nt: TGTGCCAGCAGGGCACGGCTTAACACTGAAGCTTTCTTT
CDR3aa: CASRARLNTEAFF

d_gene: .
j_gene: TRBJ2-1
v_gene: TRBV2
abundance: .
CDR3nt: TGTGCCAGCAGATGGACTCTTAGCTCCTACAATGAGCAGTTCTTC
CDR3aa: CASRWTLSSYNEQFF

d_gene: TRBD1
j_gene: TRBJ2-7
v_gene: TRBV28
abundance: .
CDR3nt: TGTGCCAGCCGGACAGGCGGCTACGAGCAGTACTTC
CDR3aa: CASRTGGYEQYF

d_gene: .
j_gene: TRBJ2-7
v_gene: TRBV7-3
abundance: once
CDR3nt: TGTGCCAGCAGCGAGGGGCAGAGCTCCTACGAGCAGTACTTC
CDR3aa: CASSEGQSSYEQYF

d_gene: .
j_gene: TRBJ2-5
v_gene: TRBV14
abundance: few
CDR3nt: TGTGCCAGCAGCCAAGACAACAACCCTTTTGAGGGAGGCGGAGAGACCCAGTACTTC
CDR3aa: CASSQDNNPFEGGGETQYF

d_gene: .
j_gene: TRBJ2-7
v_gene: TRBV7-9
abundance: few
CDR3nt: TGTGCCAGCAGCTTTCGGCAGGGTATCCACGAGCAGTACTTC
CDR3aa: CASSFRQGIHEQYF

d_gene: .
j_gene: TRBJ1-2
v_gene: TRBV5-1
abundance: .
CDR3nt: TGCGCCAGCAGCTTGGCAGGGGCCTCTCTCTCCCTTCTCTATGGCTACACCTTC
CDR3aa: CASSLAGASLSLLYGYTF

d_gene: TRBD1
j_gene: TRBJ2-5
v_gene: TRBV6-5
abundance: once
CDR3nt: TGTGCCAGCAGTGGCGACAGGGATTGGGAGACCCAGTACTTC
CDR3aa: CASSGDRDWETQYF

d_gene: .
j_gene: TRBJ1-1
v_gene: TRBV5-1
abundance: .
CDR3nt: TGCGCCAGCAGTGAGGGGCCTCTGGCAAATGAAGCTTTCTTT
CDR3aa: CASSEGPLANEAFF

d_gene: .
j_gene: TRBJ2-7
v_gene: TRBV28
abundance: few
CDR3nt: TGTGCCAGCAGTTTGTGGGTCCACGAGCAGTACTTC
CDR3aa: CASSLWVHEQYF

d_gene: TRBD1
j_gene: TRBJ2-2
v_gene: TRBV6-4
abundance: .
CDR3nt: TGTGCCAGCAGTGATGCGACAGGGGGCACCGGGGAGCTGTTTTTT
CDR3aa: CASSDATGGTGELFF

d_gene: .
j_gene: TRBJ1-4
v_gene: TRBV11-2
abundance: .
CDR3nt: TGTGCCAGCAGCTTAAACAGTAGGGAAAAACTGTTTTTT
CDR3aa: CASSLNSREKLFF

d_gene: .
j_gene: TRBJ2-7
v_gene: TRBV19
abundance: .
CDR3nt: TGTGCCAGTAGTATTGTTGCCTCCTACGAGCAGTACTTC
CDR3aa: CASSIVASYEQYF

d_gene: TRBD2
j_gene: TRBJ2-4
v_gene: TRBV7-8
abundance: .
CDR3nt: TGTGCCAGCAGCCCCAACCGAGGAATAGCGGGACCCAAGGTGGGCAAAAACATTCAGTACTTC
CDR3aa: CASSPNRGIAGPKVGKNIQYF

d_gene: TRBD1
j_gene: TRBJ2-7
v_gene: TRBV7-9
abundance: .
CDR3nt: TGTGCCAGCAGCTCCAGACAGGGAGCCACCTACGAGCAGTACTTC
CDR3aa: CASSSRQGATYEQYF

d_gene: TRBD1
j_gene: TRBJ2-7
v_gene: TRBV27
abundance: few
CDR3nt: TGTGCCAGCAGTTTATTCGGGACAGGCATATACGAGCAGTACTTC
CDR3aa: CASSLFGTGIYEQYF

d_gene: TRBD1
j_gene: TRBJ1-5
v_gene: TRBV28
abundance: many
CDR3nt: TGTGCCAGCAGTCCCGGGGGCAGGGGGATGGAGCCCCAGCATTTT
CDR3aa: CASSPGGRGMEPQHF

d_gene: .
j_gene: TRBJ1-2
v_gene: TRBV25-1
abundance: .
CDR3nt: TGTGCCAGCAGGGACAAAAACTATGGCTACACCTTC
CDR3aa: CASRDKNYGYTF